This T cell receptor (beta chain) came from a study of read filtering for tumor transcriptome and immune sequencing. Study background: Patients were 16 to 20 male and some 13 female, mean age around 66 years, range roughly 47 to 85.

Deletions cut 0 bases from V and 1 base from J, with 19 bases between. The germline gives CDR1 MNHEY, CDR2 SMNVEV (reference sequence). The CDR3 length is 19 residues. From approximately 430 ng of RNA, a library with molecular barcoded alpha/delta and beta/gamma adaptors was made. One entry per CDR3 protein results from TCRdb running MiXCR on the reads. Of 130,000 or so distinct CDR3 sequences listed, about 12% are singletons. This chain links TRBV27 with TRBJ2-1, with D unclear. Source material: a population of CD138-negative cells sorted from bone marrow. The TCR sequence derives from a donor aged 40 or over with multiple myeloma. CDR3 in DNA: TGTGCCAGCAGTTTATCTAAAACAGATAGCAGGAAGTCCTACAATGAGCAGTTCTTC. It encodes CASSLSKTDSRKSYNEQFF.